The next 13 T cell receptor beta chains were all read from a single sample in a study of spatial heterogeneity in lung cancer. Findings and limits, study-wide: For expanded intratumoral alpha and beta TCRs, counts tracked tumor mutation counts.

Antigen specificity for these receptors is unknown. Time point meaning: sample taken at primary tumor resection. From the 5' RACE reads, TCRdb called clonotypes with MiXCR, one entry per CDR3 protein. The sample yields more than 15,000 distinct CDR3 sequences, 6.2% seen once. Specimen: lung tumor tissue, collected at surgery. The source of these receptors is a male donor with early-stage non-small cell lung cancer.

This clonotype was counted ten times or more. For a library built for alpha chains, this beta chain is a stray read; little rests on its size. The chain is built from TRBV7-2 and TRBJ2-2; D gene uncertain. V dropped 0 bases and J dropped 5 bases, with 4 bases sitting between them. CDR1 is SGHTA and CDR2 is FQGNSA in the germline V gene. The CDR3 consists of 13 residues. The CDR3 reads CASSLALTGELFF. As DNA, the CDR3 is TGTGCCAGCAGCTTAGCGCTAACCGGGGAGCTGTTTTTT.

This clonotype came up many times. The library was built for alpha chains, so this beta chain is an off-target read and its size means little. V usage is TRBV3-1 and J usage is TRBJ2-1, with D perhaps TRBD2 (5 bases). V lost 0 bases and J lost 10, with 16 bases in between. The CDR3 spans 15 residues. CDR1 LGHDT and CDR2 YNNKEL come from the germline V gene (reference sequence). DNA of the CDR3: TGTGCCAGCAGCCAAGATCTTTCCCTAGAGCGGGAGCAGTTCTTC. Amino acid sequence: CASSQDLSLEREQFF.

This clonotype has a count of ten or more. A library prepared for alpha chains yielded this beta chain as an off-target read; its size is of little meaning. The chain links TRBV7-7 to TRBJ1-4, with TRBD1 identical over 9 bases. With V trimmed by 3 bases and J by 5 bases, 10 bases remained unmatched. CDR3 size: 17 residues. Germline V gives CDR1 SSHAT, CDR2 FNYEAQ (reference sequence). The CDR3 region has the DNA TGTGCCAGCAGCTTTAGGACAGGGGCTAGACTAAATGAAAAACTGTTTTTT. This sequence encodes CASSFRTGARLNEKLFF.

This clonotype was counted at least ten times. Because the library targeted alpha chains, this beta chain is an off-target read whose size means little. V gene TRBV14 combines with J gene TRBJ1-2; 7 nucleotides line up with TRBD1. The junction had 8 bases not matched to a gene; V was cut back by 6 bases and J by 4 bases. This CDR3 comprises 14 residues. Germline V gene lookup returns CDR1 SGHDN and CDR2 FVKESK. The CDR3 spells CASRPTGRGYGYTF. For the CDR3, the DNA is TGTGCCAGCAGACCGACAGGGCGCGGCTATGGCTACACCTTC.

This clonotype was detected ten times or more. The size of this beta chain means little, since it is a stray read in a library made for alpha chains. The V and J genes are TRBV20-1 and TRBJ2-2, with D possibly being TRBD1 or TRBD2 (5 bases each). V was pared by 1 base and J by 5 bases, with 20 bases between. Germline CDR1 is DFQATT and CDR2 is SNEGSKA (reference sequence). This CDR3 has 17 residues. CDR3 sequence reads: CSARVLDGGIRTGELFF. The CDR3 DNA reads as TGCAGTGCTAGAGTCCTAGATGGGGGAATAAGGACCGGGGAGCTGTTTTTT.

Of note for this clonotype: Being off target in a library aimed at alpha chains, this beta chain has a size of little meaning. This rearrangement joins TRBV6-5 to TRBJ2-5, with D perhaps assigned TRBD1 or TRBD2 (6 bases each). The CDR3 runs 15 residues. Trimming cost V 2 bases and J 5 bases, with 15 bases left between them. Germline-derived CDR1 and CDR2 are MNHEY and SVGAGI. CDR3 nucleotide sequence: TGTGCCAGCAGTTACCGACACAGGGCGGGGGAGACCCAGTACTTC. This translates into CASSYRHRAGETQYF.

This clonotype was counted at least ten times. As an off-target read in a library built for alpha chains, this beta chain has a frequency of little significance. The rearrangement uses TRBV12-3 or TRBV12-4 and TRBJ2-7; 8 nucleotides match TRBD1. The CDR3 consists of 15 residues. V trimming: 5 bases; J trimming: 2 bases; junction bases outside the gene matches: 8. The DNA of the CDR3 is TGTGCCAGCAGTCAAAGGACAGGGTTAGCCTACGAGCAGTACTTC. Translating it yields CASSQRTGLAYEQYF.

This clonotype was recorded at least ten times. This beta chain is a stray sequence in a library constructed for alpha chains; its clone size is not meaningful. The rearrangement links TRBV18 to TRBJ2-7; perhaps TRBD1 as D (6 bases). The CDR3 totals 13 residues. The V and J ends lost 5 bases and 7 bases respectively, with 15 bases between them. CDR1 and CDR2 (germline): KGHSH, LQKENI. The CDR3 sequence is CASSNREGWEQYF. The CDR3, as DNA: TGTGCCAGCTCAAACAGGGAAGGATGGGAGCAGTACTTC.

This clonotype has a count of ten or more. The library was designed around alpha chains, so this beta chain is a stray read whose abundance carries little weight. The chain is built from TRBV6-2 or TRBV6-3 and TRBJ2-3; no firm D call. The germline CDR1 and CDR2 sequences are MNHEY and SVGEGT. Trimming shortened V by 4 bases and J by 0 bases, and 2 bases separated the two germline ends. This CDR3 contains 12 residues. CDR3 amino acids: CASSSSTDTQYF. CDR3 coding DNA: TGTGCCAGCAGTTCCAGCACAGATACGCAGTATTTT.

This clonotype was counted a few times. This beta chain lies outside the target of a library built for alpha chains; its clone size means little. The rearrangement uses TRBV20-1 and TRBJ1-2; D remains ambiguous. CDR3 length: 12 amino acids. Germline lookup yields CDR1 DFQATT and CDR2 SNEGSKA (reference sequence). The ends were cut back, 5 bases at V and 0 bases at J, with 7 bases in the middle. This CDR3 reads CSASSPNYGYTF. In DNA form, the CDR3 reads TGCAGTGCTTCCAGTCCTAACTATGGCTACACCTTC.

This clonotype is labeled as medium-sized. This beta chain slipped into a library made for alpha chains as a stray read, so its size is not meaningful. The chain is built from TRBV6-5 and TRBJ2-3; D is ambiguous. The germline gives CDR1 MNHEY, CDR2 SVGAGI. The ends were cut back, 0 bases at V and 0 bases at J, with 10 bases in the middle. CDR3 length: 16 residues. CDR3: CASSYSTWGSTDTQYF. CDR3 nucleotide sequence: TGTGCCAGCAGTTACTCTACGTGGGGAAGCACAGATACGCAGTATTTT.

As for this clonotype: This may be a read error: a much more frequent sequence differs by one nucleotide. This beta chain slipped into a library made for alpha chains as a stray read, so its size is not meaningful. The chain employs TRBV6-1 and TRBJ2-3; D gene uncertain. Germline loops: CDR1 MNHNS, CDR2 SASEGT. This CDR3 spans 12 amino acids. V lost 3 bases and J lost 10, with 11 bases in between. CDR3 coding DNA: TGTGCCAGCAGTGAGAACATATATCCGCAGTATTTT. Its protein product is CASSENIYPQYF.

This clonotype was counted at least ten times. In a library made to pick up alpha chains, this beta chain is a stray read with a size that means little. The rearrangement uses TRBV11-2 and TRBJ2-6; 9 bases are shared with TRBD1. J was trimmed by 4 bases and V by 4 bases; bases with no gene match: 5. Germline loops: CDR1 SGHAT, CDR2 FQNNGV. This CDR3 is 16 amino acids long. The DNA of the CDR3 is TGTGCCAGCAGCTGGACAGGGGCCCCGGGGGCCAACGTCCTGACTTTC. It yields the protein CASSWTGAPGANVLTF. Full variable domain (remainder filled in from reference TRBV11-2 and TRBJ2-6): EAGVAQSPRYKIIEKRQSVAFWCNPISGHATLYWYQQILGQGPKLLIQFQNNGVVDDSQLPKDRFSAERLKGVDSTLKIQPAKLEDSAVYLCASSWTGAPGANVLTFGAGSRLTVL.